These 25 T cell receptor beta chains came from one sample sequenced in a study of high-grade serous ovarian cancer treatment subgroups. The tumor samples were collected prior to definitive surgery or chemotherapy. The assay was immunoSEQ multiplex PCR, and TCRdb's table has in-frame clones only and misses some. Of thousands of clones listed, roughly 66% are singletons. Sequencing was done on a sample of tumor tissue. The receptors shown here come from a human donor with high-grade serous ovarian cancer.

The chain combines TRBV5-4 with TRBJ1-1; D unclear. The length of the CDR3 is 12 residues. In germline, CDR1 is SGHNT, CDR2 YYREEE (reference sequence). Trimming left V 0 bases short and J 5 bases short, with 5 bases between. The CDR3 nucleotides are TGTGCCAGCAGCTTGGTTCGGACTGAAGCTTTCTTT. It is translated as CASSLVRTEAFF.

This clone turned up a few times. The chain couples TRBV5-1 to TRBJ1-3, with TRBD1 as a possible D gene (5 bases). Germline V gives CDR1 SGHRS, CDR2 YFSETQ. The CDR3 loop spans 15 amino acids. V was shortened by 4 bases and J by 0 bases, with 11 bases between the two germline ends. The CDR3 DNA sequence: TGCGCCAGCAGCAAGGACAACTTCTCTGGAAACACCATATATTTT. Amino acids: CASSKDNFSGNTIYF. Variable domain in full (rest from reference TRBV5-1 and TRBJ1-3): KAGVTQTPRYLIKTRGQQVTLSCSPISGHRSVSWYQQTPGQGLQFLFEYFSETQRNKGNFPGRFSGRQFSNSRSEMNVSTLELGDSALYLCASSKDNFSGNTIYFGEGSWLTVV.

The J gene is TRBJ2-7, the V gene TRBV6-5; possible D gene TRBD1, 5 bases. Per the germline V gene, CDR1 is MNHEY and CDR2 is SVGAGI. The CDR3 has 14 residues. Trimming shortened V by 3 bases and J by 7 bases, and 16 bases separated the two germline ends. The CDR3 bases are TGTGCCAGCAGTTATGTCAGGGATTCGGGTGAGCAGTACTTC. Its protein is CASSYVRDSGEQYF.

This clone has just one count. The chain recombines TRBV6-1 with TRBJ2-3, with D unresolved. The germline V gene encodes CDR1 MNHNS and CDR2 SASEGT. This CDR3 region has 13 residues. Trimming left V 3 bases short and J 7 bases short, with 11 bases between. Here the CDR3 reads CASSETRSNTQYF. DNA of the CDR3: TGTGCCAGCAGTGAGACCCGCTCAAATACGCAGTATTTT.

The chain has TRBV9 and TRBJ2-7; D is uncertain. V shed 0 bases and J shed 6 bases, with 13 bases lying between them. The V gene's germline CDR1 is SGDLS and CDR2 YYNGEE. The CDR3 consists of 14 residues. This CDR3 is CASSVERASGEQYF. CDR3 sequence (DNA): TGTGCCAGCAGCGTAGAAAGGGCTTCGGGCGAGCAGTACTTC.

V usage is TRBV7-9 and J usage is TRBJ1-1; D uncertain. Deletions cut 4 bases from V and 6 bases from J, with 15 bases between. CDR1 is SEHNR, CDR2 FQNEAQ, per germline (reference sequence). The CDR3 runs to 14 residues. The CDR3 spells CASSSDSTAPEAFF. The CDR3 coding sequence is TGTGCCAGCAGCTCAGATTCGACGGCCCCTGAAGCTTTCTTT.

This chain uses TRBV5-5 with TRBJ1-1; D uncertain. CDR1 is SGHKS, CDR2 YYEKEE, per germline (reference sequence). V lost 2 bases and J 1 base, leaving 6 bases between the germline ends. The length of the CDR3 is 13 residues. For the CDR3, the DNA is TGTGCCAGCAGCTTTACGGGGAACACTGAAGCTTTCTTT. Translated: CASSFTGNTEAFF.

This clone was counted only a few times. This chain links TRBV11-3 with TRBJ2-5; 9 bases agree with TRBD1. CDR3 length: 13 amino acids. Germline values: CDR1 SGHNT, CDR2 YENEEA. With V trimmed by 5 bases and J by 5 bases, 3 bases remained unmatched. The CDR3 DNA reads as TGTGCCAGCAGCGCAGGACAGGGGGAGACCCAGTACTTC. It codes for CASSAGQGETQYF.

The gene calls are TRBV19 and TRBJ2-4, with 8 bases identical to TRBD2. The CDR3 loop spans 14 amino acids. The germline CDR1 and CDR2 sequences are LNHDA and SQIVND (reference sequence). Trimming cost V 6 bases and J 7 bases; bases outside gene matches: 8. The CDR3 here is CASSPGGSVNIQYF. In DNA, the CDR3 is TGTGCCAGTAGCCCGGGGGGGTCCGTGAACATTCAGTACTTC.

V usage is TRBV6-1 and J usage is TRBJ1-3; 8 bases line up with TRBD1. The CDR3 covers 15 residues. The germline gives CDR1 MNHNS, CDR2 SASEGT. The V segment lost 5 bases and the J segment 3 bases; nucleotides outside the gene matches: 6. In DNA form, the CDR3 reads TGTGCCAGCAGTCTGGACAGGGAAGGTGGAAACACCATATATTTT. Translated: CASSLDREGGNTIYF.

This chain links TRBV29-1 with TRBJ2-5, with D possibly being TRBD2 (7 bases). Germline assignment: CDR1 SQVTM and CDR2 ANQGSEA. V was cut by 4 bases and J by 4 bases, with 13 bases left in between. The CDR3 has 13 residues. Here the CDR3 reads CSVGQGRGETQYF. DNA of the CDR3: TGCAGCGTTGGGCAGGGGAGGGGAGAGACCCAGTACTTC.

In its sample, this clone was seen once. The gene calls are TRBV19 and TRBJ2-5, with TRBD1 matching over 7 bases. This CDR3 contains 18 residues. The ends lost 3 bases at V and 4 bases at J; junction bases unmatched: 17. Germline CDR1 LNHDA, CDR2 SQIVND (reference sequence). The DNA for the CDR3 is TGTGCCAGTAGTATCGGGGCTGGGACAGTTGAGGACGGAGAGACCCAGTACTTC. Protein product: CASSIGAGTVEDGETQYF.

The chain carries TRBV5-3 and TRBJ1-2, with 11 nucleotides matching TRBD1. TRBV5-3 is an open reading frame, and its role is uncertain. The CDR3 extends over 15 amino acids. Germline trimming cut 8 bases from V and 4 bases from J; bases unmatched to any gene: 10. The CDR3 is CASSLDRGRVYGYTF. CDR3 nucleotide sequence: TGTGCCAGCAGCCTGGACAGGGGGCGCGTCTATGGCTACACCTTC.

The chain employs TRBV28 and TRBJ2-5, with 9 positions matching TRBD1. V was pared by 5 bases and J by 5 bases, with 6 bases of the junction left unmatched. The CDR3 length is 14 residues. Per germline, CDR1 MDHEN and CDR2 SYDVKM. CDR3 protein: CASSGQGKRETQYF. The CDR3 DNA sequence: TGTGCCAGCAGTGGACAGGGGAAGAGGGAGACCCAGTACTTC.

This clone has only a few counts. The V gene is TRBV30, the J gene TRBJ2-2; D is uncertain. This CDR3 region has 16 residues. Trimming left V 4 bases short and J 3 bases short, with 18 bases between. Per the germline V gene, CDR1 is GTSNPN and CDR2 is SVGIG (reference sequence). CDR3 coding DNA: TGTGCCTGGACGCCCGGGCCAGCGTTCTACACCGGGGAGCTGTTTTTT. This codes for CAWTPGPAFYTGELFF.

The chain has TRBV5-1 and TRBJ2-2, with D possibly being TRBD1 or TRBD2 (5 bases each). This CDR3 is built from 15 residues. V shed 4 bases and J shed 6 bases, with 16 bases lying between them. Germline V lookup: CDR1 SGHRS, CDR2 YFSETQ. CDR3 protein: CASSPLTGGSGELFF. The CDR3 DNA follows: TGCGCCAGCAGCCCCCTCACAGGAGGATCCGGGGAGCTGTTTTTT.

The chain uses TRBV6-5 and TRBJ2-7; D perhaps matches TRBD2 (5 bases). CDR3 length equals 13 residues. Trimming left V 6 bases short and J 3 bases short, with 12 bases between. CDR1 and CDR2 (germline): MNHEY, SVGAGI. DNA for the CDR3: TGTGCCAGCAGCTGGACTGTGGACTACGAGCAGTACTTC. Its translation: CASSWTVDYEQYF.

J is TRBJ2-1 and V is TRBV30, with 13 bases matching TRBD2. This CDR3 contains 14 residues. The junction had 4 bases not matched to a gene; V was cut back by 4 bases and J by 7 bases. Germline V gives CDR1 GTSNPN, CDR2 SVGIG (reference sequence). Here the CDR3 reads CAWTGLAGRNEQFF. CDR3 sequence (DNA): TGTGCCTGGACGGGACTAGCGGGAAGGAATGAGCAGTTCTTC.

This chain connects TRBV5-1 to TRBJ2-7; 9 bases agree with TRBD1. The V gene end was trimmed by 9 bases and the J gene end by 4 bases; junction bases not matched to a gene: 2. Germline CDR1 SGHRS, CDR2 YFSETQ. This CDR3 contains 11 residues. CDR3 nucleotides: TGCGCCAACGGGACAGGGTACGAGCAGTACTTC. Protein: CANGTGYEQYF.

CDR3 DNA: TGTGCCAGCAGTGAAGGGCAGGGAGGGTATGGCTACACCTTC. Translated, it gives CASSEGQGGYGYTF. This rearrangement joins TRBV6-1 to TRBJ1-2, with D maybe TRBD1 (5 bases). Trimming pared 1 base from V and 5 bases from J, leaving 11 bases between. CDR3 length: 14 amino acids. Germline loops: CDR1 MNHNS, CDR2 SASEGT.

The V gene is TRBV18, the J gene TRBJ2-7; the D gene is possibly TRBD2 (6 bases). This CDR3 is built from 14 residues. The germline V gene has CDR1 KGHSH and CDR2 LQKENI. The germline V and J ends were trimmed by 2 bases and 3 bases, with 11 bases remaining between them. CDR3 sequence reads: CASSPGDLLYEQYF. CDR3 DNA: TGTGCCAGCTCACCAGGGGACTTGCTCTACGAGCAGTACTTC.

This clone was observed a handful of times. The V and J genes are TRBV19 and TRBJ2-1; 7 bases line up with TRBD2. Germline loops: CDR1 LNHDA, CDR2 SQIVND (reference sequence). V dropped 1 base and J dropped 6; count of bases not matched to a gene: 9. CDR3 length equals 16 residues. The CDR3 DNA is TGTGCCAGTAGTATAGTGGGGGAGGGCCGGGGCAATGAGCAGTTCTTC. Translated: CASSIVGEGRGNEQFF.

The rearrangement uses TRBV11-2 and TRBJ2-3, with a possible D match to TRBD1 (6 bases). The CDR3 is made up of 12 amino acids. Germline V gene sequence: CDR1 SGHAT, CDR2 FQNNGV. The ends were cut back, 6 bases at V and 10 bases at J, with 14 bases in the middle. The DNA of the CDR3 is TGTGCCAGCAGGCACAGGGACATTCCGCAGTATTTT. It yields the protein CASRHRDIPQYF.

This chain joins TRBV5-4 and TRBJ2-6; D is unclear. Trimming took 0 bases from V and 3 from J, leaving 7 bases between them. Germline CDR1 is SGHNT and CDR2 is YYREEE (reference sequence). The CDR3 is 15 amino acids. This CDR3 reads CASSLGGDGANVLTF. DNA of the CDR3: TGTGCCAGCAGCTTGGGTGGGGATGGGGCCAACGTCCTGACTTTC.

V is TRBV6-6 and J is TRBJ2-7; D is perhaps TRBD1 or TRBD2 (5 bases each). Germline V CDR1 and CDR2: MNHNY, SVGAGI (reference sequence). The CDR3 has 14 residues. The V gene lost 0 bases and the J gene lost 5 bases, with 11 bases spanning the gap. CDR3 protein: CASSYSGRDHEQYF. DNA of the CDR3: TGTGCCAGCAGTTACTCTGGCAGGGACCACGAGCAGTACTTC.